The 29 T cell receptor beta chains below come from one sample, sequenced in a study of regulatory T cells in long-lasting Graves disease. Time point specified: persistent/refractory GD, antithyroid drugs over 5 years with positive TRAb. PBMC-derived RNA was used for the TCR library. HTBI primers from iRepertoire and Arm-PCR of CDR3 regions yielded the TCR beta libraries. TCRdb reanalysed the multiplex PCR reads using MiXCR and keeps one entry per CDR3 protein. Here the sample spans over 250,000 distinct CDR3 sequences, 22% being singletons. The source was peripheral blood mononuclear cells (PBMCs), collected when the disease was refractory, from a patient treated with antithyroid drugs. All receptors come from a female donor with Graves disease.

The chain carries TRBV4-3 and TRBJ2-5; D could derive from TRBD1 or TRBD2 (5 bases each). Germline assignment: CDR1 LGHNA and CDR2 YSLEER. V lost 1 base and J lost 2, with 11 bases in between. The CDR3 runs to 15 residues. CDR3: CASSQVREGQETQYF. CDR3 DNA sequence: TGCGCCAGCAGCCAAGTGAGAGAGGGGCAAGAGACCCAGTACTTC.

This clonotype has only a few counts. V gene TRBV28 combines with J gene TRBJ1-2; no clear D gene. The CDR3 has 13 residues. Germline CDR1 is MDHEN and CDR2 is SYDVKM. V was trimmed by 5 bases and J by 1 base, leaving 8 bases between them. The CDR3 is CASSPSDNYGYTF. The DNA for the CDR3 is TGTGCCAGCAGTCCGTCTGATAACTATGGCTACACCTTC.

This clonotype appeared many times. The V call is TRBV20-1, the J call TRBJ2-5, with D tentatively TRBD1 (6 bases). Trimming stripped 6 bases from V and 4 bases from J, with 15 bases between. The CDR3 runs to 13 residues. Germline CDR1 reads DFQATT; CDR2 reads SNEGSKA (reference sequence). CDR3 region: CSAPRPGAETQYF. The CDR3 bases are TGCAGTGCCCCCCGACCAGGGGCAGAGACCCAGTACTTC.

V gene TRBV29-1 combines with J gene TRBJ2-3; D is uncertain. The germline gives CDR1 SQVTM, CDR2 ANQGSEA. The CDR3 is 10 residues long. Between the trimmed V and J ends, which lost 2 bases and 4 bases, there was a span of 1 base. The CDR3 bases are TGCAGCGTTGAATCAGATACGCAGTATTTT. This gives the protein CSVESDTQYF.

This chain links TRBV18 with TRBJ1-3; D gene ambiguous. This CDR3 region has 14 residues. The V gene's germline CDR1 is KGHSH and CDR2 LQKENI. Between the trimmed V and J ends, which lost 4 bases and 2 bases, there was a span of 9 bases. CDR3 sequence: CASSLVAPGNTIYF. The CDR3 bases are TGTGCCAGCTCACTCGTTGCCCCTGGAAACACCATATATTTT.

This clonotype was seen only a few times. The CDR3 region has the DNA TGCGCCAGCAGCTTTGGACAGGGGATTTTGGGCTACACCTTC. Its translation: CASSFGQGILGYTF. V gene TRBV5-1 combines with J gene TRBJ1-2, with 9 bases matching TRBD1. This CDR3 has 14 amino acids. Germline V gene sequence: CDR1 SGHRS, CDR2 YFSETQ. Losses at the gene ends were 2 bases for V and 8 bases for J; bases not matched to a gene: 7.

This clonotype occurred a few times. The CDR3 spells CATSRVGGFATNEKLFF. For the CDR3, the DNA is TGTGCCACCAGCAGAGTAGGAGGGTTTGCAACTAATGAAAAACTGTTTTTT. The chain is built from TRBV15 and TRBJ1-4, with D hard to call. Looked up from germline, CDR1 is LNHNV and CDR2 is YYDKDF (reference sequence). Trimming pared 1 base from V and 0 bases from J, leaving 12 bases between. The CDR3 is made up of 17 amino acids.

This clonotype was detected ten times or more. CDR3 nucleotide sequence: TGTGCCACCAGCAGAGATCGCGTAAGCTCCTACGAGCAGTACTTC. It specifies CATSRDRVSSYEQYF. The V gene is TRBV15, the J gene TRBJ2-7, with unresolved D. This CDR3 region has 15 residues. V gave up 0 bases and J gave up 0 bases, with 9 bases separating them. CDR1 is LNHNV, CDR2 YYDKDF, per germline (reference sequence).

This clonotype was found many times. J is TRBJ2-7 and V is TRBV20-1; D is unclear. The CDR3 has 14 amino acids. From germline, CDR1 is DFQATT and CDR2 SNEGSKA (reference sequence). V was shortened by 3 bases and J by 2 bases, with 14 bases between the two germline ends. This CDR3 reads CSASRQVDPYEQYF. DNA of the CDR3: TGCAGTGCTAGTCGACAAGTGGACCCCTACGAGCAGTACTTC.

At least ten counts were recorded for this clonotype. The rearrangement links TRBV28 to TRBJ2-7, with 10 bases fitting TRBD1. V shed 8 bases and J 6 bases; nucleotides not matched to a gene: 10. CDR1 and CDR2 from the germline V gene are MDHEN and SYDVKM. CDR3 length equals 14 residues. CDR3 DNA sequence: TGTGCCAGCTGCCCTCGGGGACAGGGGCTCGAGCAGTACTTC. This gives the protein CASCPRGQGLEQYF. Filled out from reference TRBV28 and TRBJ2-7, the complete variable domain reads DVKVTQSSRYLVKRTGEKVFLECVQDMDHENMFWYRQDPGLGLRLIYFSYDVKMKEKGDIPEGYSVSREKKERFSLILESASTNQTSMYLCASCPRGQGLEQYFGPGTRLTVT.

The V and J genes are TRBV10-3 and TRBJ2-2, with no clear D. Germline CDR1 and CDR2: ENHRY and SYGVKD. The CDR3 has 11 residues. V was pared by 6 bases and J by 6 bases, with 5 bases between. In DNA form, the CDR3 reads TGTGCCATCAGCAAGGCCGGGGAGCTGTTTTTT. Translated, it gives CAISKAGELFF.

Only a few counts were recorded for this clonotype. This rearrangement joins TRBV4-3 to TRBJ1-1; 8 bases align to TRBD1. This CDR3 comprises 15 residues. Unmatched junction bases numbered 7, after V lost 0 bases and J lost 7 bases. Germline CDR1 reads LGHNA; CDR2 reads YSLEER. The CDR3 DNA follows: TGCGCCAGCAGCCAAGAAGACAGGGGAACTGTTGAAGCTTTCTTT. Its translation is CASSQEDRGTVEAFF.

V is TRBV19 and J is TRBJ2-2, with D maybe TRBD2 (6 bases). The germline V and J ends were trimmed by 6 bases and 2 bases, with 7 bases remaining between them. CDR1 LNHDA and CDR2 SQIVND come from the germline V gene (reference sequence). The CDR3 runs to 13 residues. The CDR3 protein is CASREGNTGELFF. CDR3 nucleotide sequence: TGTGCCAGTAGGGAGGGCAACACCGGGGAGCTGTTTTTT.

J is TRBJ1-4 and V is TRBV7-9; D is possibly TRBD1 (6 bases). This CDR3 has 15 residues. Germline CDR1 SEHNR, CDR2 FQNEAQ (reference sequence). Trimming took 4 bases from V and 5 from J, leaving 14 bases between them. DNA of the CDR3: TGTGCCAGCAGCTCCCCCGGACAGCAGAATGAAAAACTGTTTTTT. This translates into CASSSPGQQNEKLFF.

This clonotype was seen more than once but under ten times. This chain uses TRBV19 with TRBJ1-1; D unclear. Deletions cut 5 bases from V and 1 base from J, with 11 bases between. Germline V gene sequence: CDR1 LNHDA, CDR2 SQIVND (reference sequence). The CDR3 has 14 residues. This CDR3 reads CASSAFGKNTEAFF. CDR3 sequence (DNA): TGTGCCAGTAGTGCTTTTGGTAAGAACACTGAAGCTTTCTTT.

The CDR3 protein is CSASGSAGVGEQYF. The CDR3 DNA sequence: TGCAGTGCTAGTGGATCAGCGGGAGTGGGCGAGCAGTACTTC. The V gene is TRBV20-1, the J gene TRBJ2-7; 8 nucleotides line up with TRBD2. This CDR3 is built from 14 residues. The germline gives CDR1 DFQATT, CDR2 SNEGSKA (reference sequence). The ends lost 3 bases at V and 6 bases at J; junction bases unmatched: 10.

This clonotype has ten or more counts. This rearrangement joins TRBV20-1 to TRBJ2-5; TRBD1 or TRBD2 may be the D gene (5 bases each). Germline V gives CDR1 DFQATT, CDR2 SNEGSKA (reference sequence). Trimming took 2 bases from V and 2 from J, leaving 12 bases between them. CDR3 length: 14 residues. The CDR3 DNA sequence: TGCAGTGCTAGACCGGGGACGAATCAAGAGACCCAGTACTTC. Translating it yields CSARPGTNQETQYF.

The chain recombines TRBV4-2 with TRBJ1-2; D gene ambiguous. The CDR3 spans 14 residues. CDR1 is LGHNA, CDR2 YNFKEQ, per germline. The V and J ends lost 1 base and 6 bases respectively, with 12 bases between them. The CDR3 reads CASSQGVVDNGYTF. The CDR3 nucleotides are TGTGCCAGCAGCCAAGGGGTTGTAGACAATGGCTACACCTTC.

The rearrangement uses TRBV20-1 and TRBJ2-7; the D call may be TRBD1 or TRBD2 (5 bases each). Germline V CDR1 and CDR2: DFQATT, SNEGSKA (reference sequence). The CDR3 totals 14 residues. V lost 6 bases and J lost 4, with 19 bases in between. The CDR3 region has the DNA TGCAGTGCAGAGCCGGGACCTAGTCATTACGAGCAGTACTTC. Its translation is CSAEPGPSHYEQYF.

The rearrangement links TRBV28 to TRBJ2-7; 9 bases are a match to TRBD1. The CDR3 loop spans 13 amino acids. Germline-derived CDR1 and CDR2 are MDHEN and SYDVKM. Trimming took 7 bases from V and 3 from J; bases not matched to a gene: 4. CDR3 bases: TGTGCCAGCACTACAGGGGGCGTCTACGAGCAGTACTTC. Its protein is CASTTGGVYEQYF.

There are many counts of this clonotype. The CDR3 DNA reads as TGTGCCACCAGCAGGGGGACGGTGCGAGAGACCCAGTACTTC. The encoded protein is CATSRGTVRETQYF. The genes are TRBV15 and TRBJ2-5, with D tentatively TRBD1 or TRBD2 (5 bases each). The CDR3 length is 14 residues. CDR1 LNHNV and CDR2 YYDKDF come from the germline V gene (reference sequence). The V gene lost 3 bases and the J gene lost 4 bases, with 12 bases spanning the gap.

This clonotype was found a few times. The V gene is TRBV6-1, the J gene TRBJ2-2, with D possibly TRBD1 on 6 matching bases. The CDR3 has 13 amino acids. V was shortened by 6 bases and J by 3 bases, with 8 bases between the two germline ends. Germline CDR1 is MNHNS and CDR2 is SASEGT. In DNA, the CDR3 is TGTGCCAGCAGACCAGGGGACACCGGGGAGCTGTTTTTT. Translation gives CASRPGDTGELFF.

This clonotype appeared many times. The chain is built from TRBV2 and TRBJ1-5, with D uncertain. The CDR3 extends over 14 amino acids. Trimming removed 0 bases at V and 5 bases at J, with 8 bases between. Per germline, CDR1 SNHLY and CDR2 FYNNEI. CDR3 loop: CASSEALRDQPQHF. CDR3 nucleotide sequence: TGTGCCAGCAGTGAAGCGCTTAGGGATCAGCCCCAGCATTTT. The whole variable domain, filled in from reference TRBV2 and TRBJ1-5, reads EPEVTQTPSHQVTQMGQEVILRCVPISNHLYFYWYRQILGQKVEFLVSFYNNEISEKSEIFDDQFSVERPDGSNFTLKIRSTKLEDSAMYFCASSEALRDQPQHFGDGTRLSIL.

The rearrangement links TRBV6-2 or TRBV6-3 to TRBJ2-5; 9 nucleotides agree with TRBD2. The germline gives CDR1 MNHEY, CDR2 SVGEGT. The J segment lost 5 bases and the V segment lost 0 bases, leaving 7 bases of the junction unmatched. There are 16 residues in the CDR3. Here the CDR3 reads CASSYSSSGRWETQYF. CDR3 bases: TGTGCCAGCAGTTACTCGAGTAGCGGGAGATGGGAGACCCAGTACTTC.

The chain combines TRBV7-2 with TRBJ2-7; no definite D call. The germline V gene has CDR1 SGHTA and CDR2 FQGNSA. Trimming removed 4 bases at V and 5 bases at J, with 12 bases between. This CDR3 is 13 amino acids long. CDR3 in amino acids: CASSSPPEDEQYF. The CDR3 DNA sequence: TGTGCCAGCAGCTCCCCCCCGGAAGACGAGCAGTACTTC.

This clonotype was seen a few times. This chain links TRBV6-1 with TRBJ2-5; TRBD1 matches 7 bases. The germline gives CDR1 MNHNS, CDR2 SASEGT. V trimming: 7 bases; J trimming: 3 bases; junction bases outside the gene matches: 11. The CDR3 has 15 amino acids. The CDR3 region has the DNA TGTGCCAGCACCCTCCTCAGGACAGGAAAAGAGACCCAGTACTTC. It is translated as CASTLLRTGKETQYF.

CDR3 bases: TGCGCCAGCAGCCCAACCCCCGGACTAGCGGGAGGGACCTACGAGCAGTACTTC. As protein: CASSPTPGLAGGTYEQYF. The rearrangement uses TRBV5-1 and TRBJ2-7; 15 bases line up with TRBD2. The CDR3 spans 18 residues. J was trimmed by 2 bases and V by 4 bases; bases with no gene match: 10. Germline V gene sequence: CDR1 SGHRS, CDR2 YFSETQ.

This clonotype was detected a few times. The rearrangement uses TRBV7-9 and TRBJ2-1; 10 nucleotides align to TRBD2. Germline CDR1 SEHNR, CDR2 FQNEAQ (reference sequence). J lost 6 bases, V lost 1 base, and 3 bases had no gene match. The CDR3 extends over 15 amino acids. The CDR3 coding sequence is TGTGCCAGCAGCTTAGTCCCTAGCGGGAGCAATGAGCAGTTCTTC. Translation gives CASSLVPSGSNEQFF.

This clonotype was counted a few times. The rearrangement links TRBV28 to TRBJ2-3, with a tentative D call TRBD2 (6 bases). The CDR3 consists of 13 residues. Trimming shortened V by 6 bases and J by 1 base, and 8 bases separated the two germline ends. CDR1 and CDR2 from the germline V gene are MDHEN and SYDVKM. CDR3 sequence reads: CASSGSGTDTQYF. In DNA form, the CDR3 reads TGTGCCAGCAGCGGGAGTGGCACAGATACGCAGTATTTT.